The rows below give T cell receptor beta chains drawn from one sample of a study. TCRdb reprocessed the reads via MiXCR and lists one record per CDR3 protein. This sample has a few thousand distinct CDR3 sequences; approximately 8% occur once, and the top ten carry roughly 8.7%. The sequenced sample consisted of CD4+ T cells from synovial fluid. Receptors were obtained from a human donor with rheumatoid arthritis. CDR3s include the opening cysteine and the closing phenylalanine or tryptophan. A D gene is named only where the DNA matches it firmly. Clone sizes are given selectively: once, few, many, or a class where the clone is expanded.

>few|TRBV20-1|TRBJ2-5|NA
CSARYRAQETQYF
TGCAGTGCTAGGTACAGGGCCCAAGAGACCCAGTACTTC
>many|TRBV10-3|TRBJ2-6|NA
CAISESDIAGANVLTF
TGTGCCATCAGTGAGTCGGACATAGCTGGGGCCAACGTCCTGACTTTC
>medium-sized|TRBV20-1|TRBJ2-1|TRBD2
CSASMWGLAGGYNEQFF
TGCAGTGCTAGTATGTGGGGGCTAGCGGGAGGGTACAATGAGCAGTTCTTC
>many|TRBV20-1|TRBJ2-2|NA
CSASPLQLLNTGELFF
TGCAGTGCTAGTCCCCTCCAGCTGTTGAACACCGGGGAGCTGTTTTTT
>many|TRBV3-1|TRBJ1-3|NA
CASSQDASGNTIYF
TGTGCCAGCAGCCAAGATGCATCTGGAAACACCATATATTTT
>NA|TRBV20-1|TRBJ1-5|NA
CSARVGTRGDQPQHF
TGCAGTGCTAGAGTGGGGACACGGGGGGATCAGCCCCAGCATTTT
>medium-sized|TRBV11-1|TRBJ1-1|NA
CASSLSRDSSEAFF
TGTGCCAGCAGCTTATCCCGGGATTCTTCTGAAGCTTTCTTT
>medium-sized|TRBV7-9|TRBJ1-2|NA
CASSHLKGGYTF
TGTGCCAGCAGCCACCTCAAAGGTGGCTACACCTTC
>medium-sized|TRBV11-3|TRBJ2-4|TRBD2
CASSSRTSGVAKNIQYF
TGTGCCAGCAGCTCTCGGACTAGCGGGGTAGCCAAAAACATTCAGTACTTC
>medium-sized|TRBV2|TRBJ2-1|NA
CASSGRTFSSYNEQFF
TGTGCCAGCAGTGGGCGGACCTTCAGCTCCTACAATGAGCAGTTCTTC
>medium-sized|TRBV20-1|TRBJ2-3|TRBD2
CSADEGLAGAADTQYF
TGCAGTGCCGACGAGGGACTAGCGGGAGCCGCAGATACGCAGTATTTT
>medium-sized|TRBV5-1|TRBJ2-7|TRBD2
CASSRAGVSYEQYF
TGCGCCAGCAGCAGAGCGGGAGTCAGCTACGAGCAGTACTTC
>medium-sized|TRBV29-1|TRBJ2-5|TRBD2
CSVGPLAGPQETQYF
TGCAGCGTTGGACCGCTAGCGGGACCCCAAGAGACCCAGTACTTC